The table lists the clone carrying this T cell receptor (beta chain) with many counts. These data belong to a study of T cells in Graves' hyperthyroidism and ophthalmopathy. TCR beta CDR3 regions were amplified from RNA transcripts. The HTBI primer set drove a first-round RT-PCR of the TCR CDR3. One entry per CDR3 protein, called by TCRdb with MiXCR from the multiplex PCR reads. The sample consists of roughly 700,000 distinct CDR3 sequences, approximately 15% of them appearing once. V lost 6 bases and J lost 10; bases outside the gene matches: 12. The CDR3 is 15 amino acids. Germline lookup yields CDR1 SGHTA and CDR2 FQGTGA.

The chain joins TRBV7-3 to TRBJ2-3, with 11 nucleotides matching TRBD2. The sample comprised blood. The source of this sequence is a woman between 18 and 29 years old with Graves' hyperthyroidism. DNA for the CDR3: TGTGCCAGCAGTCCGGGACTAGCGGCTTTTGGATCGCAGTATTTT. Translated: CASSPGLAAFGSQYF.